Here is one T cell receptor (beta chain) with its context. Its antigen remains unknown. TCRdb redid the calling of the reads with MiXCR, one entry per CDR3 protein. This sample has about 300,000 distinct CDR3 sequences; about 8.8% occur once, and the top ten carry about 2.3%. This CDR3 spans 14 amino acids. The J segment lost 6 bases and the V segment lost 6 bases, leaving 8 bases of the junction unmatched. Germline V gene lookup returns CDR1 MGHDK and CDR2 SYGVNS. The record originates from a study of T cell repertoires in cytomegalovirus infection. Overall study: Public TCR beta signatures were indicative of both CMV infection and a matching HLA type.

Study outcomes and limitations: Based on cumulative public TCR beta family frequency, carriers of CMV plus the relevant HLA were identified. Dominating the ex vivo response were TCR beta clonotypes that were CMV-specific and HLA-C-restricted.

The rearrangement uses TRBV25-1 and TRBJ1-2, with 9 positions matching TRBD1. The receptor was derived from a human donor in good health (CMV status not recorded). Some clones in this sample may be carry-over from other donors' samples. Material: PBMCs. Written as DNA, the CDR3 is TGTGCCAGCAGGGCAACCGGGACAGGGCATGGCTACACCTTC. It yields the protein CASRATGTGHGYTF.